This TCR beta chain comes out of a study of T cells after yellow fever vaccination. Study-level information: SMART-Seq v4 Ultra Low Input served to prepare low-cell-number fractions.

Study-wide findings and caveats: Booster sampling recovered most clones from primary vaccination (around 96% CD4, 80% to 90% CD8). From the bulk population, abundant clonotypes could contaminate and appear within FACS-sorted repertoires.

This clonotype was counted at least ten times. Its target is unknown. The germline gives CDR1 MGHDK, CDR2 SYGVNS. The CDR3 covers 14 residues. Deletions cut 5 bases from V and 4 bases from J, with 12 bases between. TCRdb used MiXCR to reprocess the 5' RACE reads, holding one entry per CDR3 protein. Among under 150,000 distinct CDR3 sequences listed, 7.7% were seen once. Sequencing used CD4+ T cells sorted from PBMCs, obtained 5 days after the yellow fever booster vaccination. The receptor was derived from a young man who received the YFV17D yellow fever vaccine. The chain combines TRBV25-1 with TRBJ2-4, with D tentatively TRBD1 (5 bases). The CDR3, as DNA: TGTGCCAGCAGTTGGGGCGCGTCTAAAAACATTCAGTACTTC. This codes for CASSWGASKNIQYF.